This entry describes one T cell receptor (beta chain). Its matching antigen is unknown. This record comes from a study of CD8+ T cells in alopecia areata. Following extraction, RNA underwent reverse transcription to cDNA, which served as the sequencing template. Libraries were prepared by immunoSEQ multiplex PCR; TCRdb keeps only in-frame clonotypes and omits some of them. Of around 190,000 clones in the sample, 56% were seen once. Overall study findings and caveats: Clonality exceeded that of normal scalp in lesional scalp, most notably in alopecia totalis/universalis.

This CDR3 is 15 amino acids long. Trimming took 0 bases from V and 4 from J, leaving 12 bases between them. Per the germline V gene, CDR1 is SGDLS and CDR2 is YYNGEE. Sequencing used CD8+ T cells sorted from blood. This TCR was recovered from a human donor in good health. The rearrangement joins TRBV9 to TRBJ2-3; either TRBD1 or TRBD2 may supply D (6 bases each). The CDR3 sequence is CASSVVWGAADTQYF. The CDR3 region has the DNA TGTGCCAGCAGCGTAGTTTGGGGGGCCGCAGATACGCAGTATTTT.